Below are 20 T cell receptor beta chains sequenced from a single sample in a study of OX40 agonist ivuxolimab in advanced cancers. Sequencing was performed with immunoSEQ multiplex PCR; in TCRdb, only in-frame clones are kept and a portion is missing. The sample holds some 8,200 clones, roughly 85% seen once. The starting material was CD4+ or CD8+ T cells sorted from blood, obtained in a trial of the OX40 agonist ivuxolimab. The source is an adult with an advanced solid tumor such as melanoma, head and neck, liver or kidney cancer.

This sequence joins TRBV28 and TRBJ2-4, with TRBD1 matching 7 bases. Germline V gives CDR1 MDHEN, CDR2 SYDVKM. This CDR3 comprises 16 residues. V was pared by 4 bases and J by 1 base, with 7 bases of the junction left unmatched. In DNA form, the CDR3 reads TGTGCCAGCAGTTCCGGACAGGCCCGCGCCAAAAACATTCAGTACTTC. The encoded protein is CASSSGQARAKNIQYF. The full variable domain, with the rest looked up from reference TRBV28 and TRBJ2-4, is DVKVTQSSRYLVKRTGEKVFLECVQDMDHENMFWYRQDPGLGLRLIYFSYDVKMKEKGDIPEGYSVSREKKERFSLILESASTNQTSMYLCASSSGQARAKNIQYFGAGTRLSVL.

The chain recombines TRBV5-1 with TRBJ2-7; 8 nucleotides align to TRBD1. The germline gives CDR1 SGHRS, CDR2 YFSETQ. There are 15 residues in the CDR3. V shed 0 bases and J 2 bases; nucleotides not matched to a gene: 4. CDR3 sequence: CASSLGDRGAYEQYF. CDR3 in DNA: TGCGCCAGCAGCTTGGGTGACAGGGGCGCCTACGAGCAGTACTTC.

The chain couples TRBV6-4 to TRBJ2-7; 9 nucleotides match TRBD1. The CDR3 consists of 18 residues. With V trimmed by 6 bases and J by 2 bases, 17 bases remained unmatched. Germline CDR1 is MRHNA and CDR2 is SNTAGT. Written as DNA, the CDR3 is TGTGCCAGCAGCGACGGGACAGGGAGTCCCTCAAGAGCCTACGAGCAGTACTTC. Translated: CASSDGTGSPSRAYEQYF.

This chain connects TRBV4-1 to TRBJ1-3; D is uncertain. CDR3 length: 17 amino acids. CDR1 and CDR2 from the germline V gene are MGHRA and YSYEKL. The ends were cut back, 0 bases at V and 4 bases at J, with 16 bases in the middle. The DNA of the CDR3 is TGCGCCAGCAGCCAAGAATGGGTGAGGGTAGGAGGAAACACCATATATTTT. Residues: CASSQEWVRVGGNTIYF.

CDR3 nucleotides: TGCGCCAGCAGCCGAGACAGGGTCGAGCAGTACTTC. It encodes CASSRDRVEQYF. The gene calls are TRBV5-1 and TRBJ2-7; 7 bases are shared with TRBD1. The CDR3 spans 12 residues. Trimming at V came to 4 bases and at J to 6 bases, leaving 4 bases not matched to a gene. Germline assignment: CDR1 SGHRS and CDR2 YFSETQ.

J is TRBJ2-7 and V is TRBV4-3; 7 bases align to TRBD2. Germline CDR1 is LGHNA and CDR2 is YSLEER. The CDR3 covers 13 residues. V trimming: 4 bases; J trimming: 5 bases; junction bases outside the gene matches: 5. The CDR3: CASSPRGGDEQYF. In DNA, the CDR3 is TGCGCCAGCAGCCCCCGGGGAGGGGACGAGCAGTACTTC.

The V call is TRBV5-4, the J call TRBJ1-1; D is possibly TRBD1 (6 bases). CDR1 is SGHNT, CDR2 YYREEE, per germline (reference sequence). This CDR3 has 14 amino acids. Trimming left V 2 bases short and J 3 bases short, with 11 bases between. The CDR3 DNA is TGTGCCAGCAGCTTTCGGGGGCAACACACTGAAGCTTTCTTT. Amino acid sequence: CASSFRGQHTEAFF. The whole variable domain, remainder taken from reference TRBV5-4 and TRBJ1-1, is ETGVTQSPTHLIKTRGQQVTLRCSSQSGHNTVSWYQQALGQGPQFIFQYYREEENGRGNFPPRFSGLQFPNYSSELNVNALELDDSALYLCASSFRGQHTEAFFGQGTRLTVV.

The chain links TRBV6-5 to TRBJ2-7, with 9 bases lining up with TRBD2. Germline loops: CDR1 MNHEY, CDR2 SVGAGI. The CDR3 is 14 residues long. V dropped 2 bases and J dropped 7; count of bases not matched to a gene: 6. DNA for the CDR3: TGTGCCAGCAGTTACGGCGGGAGGGCCGGGGAGCAGTACTTC. Residues: CASSYGGRAGEQYF.

The rearrangement links TRBV11-2 to TRBJ2-3; no reliable D call. This CDR3 contains 15 residues. From germline, CDR1 is SGHAT and CDR2 FQNNGV. The V gene lost 1 base and the J gene lost 2 bases, with 10 bases spanning the gap. CDR3 region: CASSLGLSHTDTQYF. CDR3 DNA: TGTGCCAGCAGCTTAGGTTTATCTCACACAGATACGCAGTATTTT.

The chain recombines TRBV5-5 with TRBJ2-3; 7 bases align to TRBD2. There are 14 residues in the CDR3. The germline gives CDR1 SGHKS, CDR2 YYEKEE (reference sequence). The V and J ends lost 2 bases and 4 bases, in that order; junction bases with no gene match: 4. The CDR3 nucleotides read TGTGCCAGCAGCTTTAGACTAGCCCCAGATACGCAGTATTTT. It translates to CASSFRLAPDTQYF.

This clone has a single count. The chain is built from TRBV18 and TRBJ2-3, with D tentatively TRBD2 (6 bases). V was shortened by 6 bases and J by 0 bases, with 10 bases between the two germline ends. The CDR3 consists of 14 residues. Germline loops: CDR1 KGHSH, CDR2 LQKENI. The CDR3 here is CASSSGTSTDTQYF. The CDR3 DNA follows: TGTGCCAGCTCGTCCGGGACTAGCACAGATACGCAGTATTTT.

This clone has only one observation. The rearrangement joins TRBV7-2 to TRBJ1-6; unclear D gene. Per germline, CDR1 SGHTA and CDR2 FQGNSA. The ends were cut back, 5 bases at V and 8 bases at J, with 10 bases in the middle. CDR3 length equals 13 residues. The CDR3 spells CASSPGSDSPLHF. CDR3 nucleotide sequence: TGTGCCAGCAGCCCGGGTTCAGATTCACCCCTCCACTTT.

The chain joins TRBV5-1 to TRBJ2-5; tentatively, D is TRBD1 or TRBD2 (5 bases each). This CDR3 spans 15 amino acids. Deletions cut 2 bases from V and 3 bases from J, with 14 bases between. Germline loops: CDR1 SGHRS, CDR2 YFSETQ. The CDR3 sequence is CASSFRVGAEETQYF. The CDR3 nucleotides read TGCGCCAGCAGCTTCCGCGTCGGGGCAGAAGAGACCCAGTACTTC. Full variable domain (missing parts from reference TRBV5-1 and TRBJ2-5): KAGVTQTPRYLIKTRGQQVTLSCSPISGHRSVSWYQQTPGQGLQFLFEYFSETQRNKGNFPGRFSGRQFSNSRSEMNVSTLELGDSALYLCASSFRVGAEETQYFGPGTRLLVL.

The chain has TRBV19 and TRBJ2-3; no definite D call. Germline CDR1 is LNHDA and CDR2 is SQIVND (reference sequence). V was cut by 4 bases and J by 1 base, with 6 bases left in between. The CDR3 spans 13 residues. CDR3 region: CASSNRGTDTQYF. Here the CDR3 DNA reads TGTGCCAGTAGTAACCGGGGCACAGATACGCAGTATTTT.

The chain is built from TRBV4-2 and TRBJ2-1; 10 bases fit TRBD2. Germline V lookup: CDR1 LGHNA, CDR2 YNFKEQ. Germline trimming cut 6 bases from V and 8 bases from J; bases unmatched to any gene: 4. There are 13 residues in the CDR3. The CDR3 DNA reads as TGTGCCAGCAGTCTCGGACTAGCGGATGAGCAGTTCTTC. Translating it yields CASSLGLADEQFF.

J is TRBJ2-7 and V is TRBV5-1; TRBD2 agrees at 8 bases. This CDR3 contains 15 residues. V lost 4 bases and J lost 2; bases outside the gene matches: 8. CDR1 and CDR2 (germline): SGHRS, YFSETQ. The CDR3, as DNA: TGCGCCAGCAGCCCGCAGGTTAGCGGGACCTACGAGCAGTACTTC. As protein: CASSPQVSGTYEQYF. Filled out from reference TRBV5-1 and TRBJ2-7, the complete variable domain reads KAGVTQTPRYLIKTRGQQVTLSCSPISGHRSVSWYQQTPGQGLQFLFEYFSETQRNKGNFPGRFSGRQFSNSRSEMNVSTLELGDSALYLCASSPQVSGTYEQYFGPGTRLTVT.

This chain joins TRBV28 and TRBJ2-1; 11 bases are shared with TRBD1. V gave up 6 bases and J gave up 5 bases; unmatched junction bases: 9. CDR1 MDHEN and CDR2 SYDVKM come from the germline V gene. The CDR3 contains 16 residues. This chain's CDR3 is CASRTGTGGVHNEQFF. CDR3 in DNA: TGTGCCAGCAGAACCGGGACAGGGGGGGTACACAATGAGCAGTTCTTC.

This clone was recorded once. The genes are TRBV6-1 and TRBJ2-7; 10 bases line up with TRBD2. After removal of 6 bases from V and 4 bases from J, the junction contained 9 bases not matched to a gene. Per germline, CDR1 MNHNS and CDR2 SASEGT. The CDR3 contains 15 residues. CDR3 loop: CASRPTPGLAYEQYF. The CDR3 nucleotides are TGTGCCAGCAGACCTACTCCGGGACTAGCGTACGAGCAGTACTTC.

The gene calls are TRBV30 and TRBJ2-3; 9 bases match TRBD2. V was clipped by 0 bases and J by 3 bases; unmatched bases: 7. Germline CDR1 GTSNPN, CDR2 SVGIG (reference sequence). The CDR3 has 16 amino acids. This CDR3 is CAWSVSGRTGTDTQYF. As DNA, the CDR3 is TGTGCCTGGAGTGTTAGCGGGAGAACGGGGACAGATACGCAGTATTTT.

This clone was found once. This chain links TRBV5-8 with TRBJ1-5; D unresolved. The CDR3 has 15 amino acids. Trimming left V 4 bases short and J 3 bases short, with 14 bases between. Germline CDR1 SGHTS, CDR2 YDEGEE. CDR3 sequence (DNA): TGTGCCAGCAGCGAAGGTGAGCTCTACAATCAGCCCCAGCATTTT. It yields the protein CASSEGELYNQPQHF. The variable domain in full, with the rest retrieved from reference TRBV5-8 and TRBJ1-5, is EAGVTQSPTHLIKTRGQQATLRCSPISGHTSVYWYQQALGLGLQFLLWYDEGEERNRGNFPPRFSGRQFPNYSSELNVNALELEDSALYLCASSEGELYNQPQHFGDGTRLSIL.